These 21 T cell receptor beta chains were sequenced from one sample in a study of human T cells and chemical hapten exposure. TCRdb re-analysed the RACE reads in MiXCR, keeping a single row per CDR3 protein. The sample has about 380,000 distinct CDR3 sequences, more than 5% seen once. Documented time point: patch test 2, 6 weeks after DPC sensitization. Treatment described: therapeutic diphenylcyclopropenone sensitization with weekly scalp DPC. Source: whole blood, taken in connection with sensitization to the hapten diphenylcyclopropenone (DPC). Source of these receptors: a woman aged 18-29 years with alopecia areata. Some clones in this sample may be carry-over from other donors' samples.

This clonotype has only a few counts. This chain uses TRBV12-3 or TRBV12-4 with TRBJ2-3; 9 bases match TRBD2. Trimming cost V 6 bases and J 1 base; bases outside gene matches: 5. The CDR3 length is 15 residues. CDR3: CASRSSGVGTDTQYF. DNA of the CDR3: TGTGCCAGCAGGTCTAGCGGGGTTGGCACAGATACGCAGTATTTT.

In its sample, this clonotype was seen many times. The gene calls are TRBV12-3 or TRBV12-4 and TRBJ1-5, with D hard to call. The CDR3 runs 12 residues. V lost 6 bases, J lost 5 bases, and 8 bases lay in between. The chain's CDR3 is CASRYGDQPQHF. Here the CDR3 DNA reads TGTGCCAGCAGGTACGGGGATCAGCCCCAGCATTTT.

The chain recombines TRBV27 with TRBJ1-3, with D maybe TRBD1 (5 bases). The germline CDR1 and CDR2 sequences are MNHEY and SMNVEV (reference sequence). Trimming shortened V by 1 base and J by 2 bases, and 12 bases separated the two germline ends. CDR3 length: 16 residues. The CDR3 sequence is CASSLWGGGAGNTIYF. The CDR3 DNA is TGTGCCAGCAGTTTATGGGGCGGGGGTGCTGGAAACACCATATATTTT.

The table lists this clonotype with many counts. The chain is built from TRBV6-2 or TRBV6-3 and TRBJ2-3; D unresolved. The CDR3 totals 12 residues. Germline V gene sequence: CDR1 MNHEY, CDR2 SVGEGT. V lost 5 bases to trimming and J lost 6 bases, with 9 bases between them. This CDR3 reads CASSNPLDTQYF. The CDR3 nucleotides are TGTGCCAGCAGTAACCCACTGGATACGCAGTATTTT.

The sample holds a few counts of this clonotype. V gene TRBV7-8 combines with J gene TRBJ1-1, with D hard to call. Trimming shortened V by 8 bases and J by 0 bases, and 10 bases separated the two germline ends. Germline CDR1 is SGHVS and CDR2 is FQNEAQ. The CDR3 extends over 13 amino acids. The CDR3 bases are TGTGCCAGCGGAGAAACGATGAACACTGAAGCTTTCTTT. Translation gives CASGETMNTEAFF.

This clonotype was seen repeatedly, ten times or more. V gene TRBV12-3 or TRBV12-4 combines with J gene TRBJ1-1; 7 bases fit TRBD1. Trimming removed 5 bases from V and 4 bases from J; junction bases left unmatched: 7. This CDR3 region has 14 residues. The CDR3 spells CASSPGQILTEAFF. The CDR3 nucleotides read TGTGCCAGCAGTCCGGGACAGATACTCACTGAAGCTTTCTTT.

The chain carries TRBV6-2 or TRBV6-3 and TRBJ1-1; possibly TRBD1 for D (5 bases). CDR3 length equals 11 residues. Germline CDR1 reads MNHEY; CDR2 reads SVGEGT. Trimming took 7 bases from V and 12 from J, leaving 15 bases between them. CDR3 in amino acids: CASTRQLATFF. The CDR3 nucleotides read TGTGCCAGCACCCGACAGCTCGCGACTTTCTTT.

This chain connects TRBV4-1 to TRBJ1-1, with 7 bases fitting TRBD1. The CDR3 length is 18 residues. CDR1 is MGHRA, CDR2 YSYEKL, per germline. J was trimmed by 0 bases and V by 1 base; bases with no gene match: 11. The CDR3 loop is CASSQGTPGQRMNTEAFF. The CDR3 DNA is TGCGCCAGCAGCCAAGGTACTCCGGGACAGAGAATGAACACTGAAGCTTTCTTT.

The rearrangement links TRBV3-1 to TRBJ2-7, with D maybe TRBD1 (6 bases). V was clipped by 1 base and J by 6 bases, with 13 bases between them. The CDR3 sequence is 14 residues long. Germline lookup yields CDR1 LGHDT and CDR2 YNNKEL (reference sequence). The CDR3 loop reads CASSQGHRAGEQYF. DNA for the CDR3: TGTGCCAGCAGCCAAGGCCACAGGGCGGGCGAGCAGTACTTC.

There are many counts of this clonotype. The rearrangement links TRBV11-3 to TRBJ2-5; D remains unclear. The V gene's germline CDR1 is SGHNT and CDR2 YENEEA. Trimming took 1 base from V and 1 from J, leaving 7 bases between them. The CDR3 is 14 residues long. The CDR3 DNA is TGTGCCAGCAGCTTAGGGCGGACCCAAGAGACCCAGTACTTC. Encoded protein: CASSLGRTQETQYF.

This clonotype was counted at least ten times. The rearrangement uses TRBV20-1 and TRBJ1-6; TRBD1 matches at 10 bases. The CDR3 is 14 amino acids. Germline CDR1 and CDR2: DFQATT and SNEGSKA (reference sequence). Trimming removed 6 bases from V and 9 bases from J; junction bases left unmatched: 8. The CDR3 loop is CSARPGTGASPLHF. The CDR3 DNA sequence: TGCAGTGCGCGCCCGGGGACAGGGGCTTCACCCCTCCACTTT.

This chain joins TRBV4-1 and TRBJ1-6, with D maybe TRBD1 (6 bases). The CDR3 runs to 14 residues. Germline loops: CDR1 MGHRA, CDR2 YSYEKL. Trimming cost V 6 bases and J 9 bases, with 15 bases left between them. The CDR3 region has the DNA TGCGCCAGCAGACCCAGGGGATTCGGTTCACCCCTCCACTTT. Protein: CASRPRGFGSPLHF.

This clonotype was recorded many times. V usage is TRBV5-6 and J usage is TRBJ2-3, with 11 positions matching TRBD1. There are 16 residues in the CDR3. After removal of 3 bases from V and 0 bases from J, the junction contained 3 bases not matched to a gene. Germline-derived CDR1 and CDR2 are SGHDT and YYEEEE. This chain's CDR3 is CASSSGTGGSTDTQYF. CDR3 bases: TGTGCCAGCAGCTCAGGGACAGGGGGGAGCACAGATACGCAGTATTTT.

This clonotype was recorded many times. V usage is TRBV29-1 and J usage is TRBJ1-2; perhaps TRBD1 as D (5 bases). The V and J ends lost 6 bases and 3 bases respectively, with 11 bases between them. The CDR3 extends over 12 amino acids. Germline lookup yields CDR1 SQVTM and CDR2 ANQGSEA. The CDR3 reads CSVGTGYYGYTF. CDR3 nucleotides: TGCAGCGTCGGAACAGGTTACTATGGCTACACCTTC.

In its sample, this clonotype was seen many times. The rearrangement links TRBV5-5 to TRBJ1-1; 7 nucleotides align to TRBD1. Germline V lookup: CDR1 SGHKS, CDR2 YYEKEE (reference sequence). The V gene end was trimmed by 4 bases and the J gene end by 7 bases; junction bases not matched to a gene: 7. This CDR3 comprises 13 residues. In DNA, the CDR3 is TGTGCCAGCAGCCCCGTTGCAGGGGGTGAAGCTTTCTTT. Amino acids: CASSPVAGGEAFF.

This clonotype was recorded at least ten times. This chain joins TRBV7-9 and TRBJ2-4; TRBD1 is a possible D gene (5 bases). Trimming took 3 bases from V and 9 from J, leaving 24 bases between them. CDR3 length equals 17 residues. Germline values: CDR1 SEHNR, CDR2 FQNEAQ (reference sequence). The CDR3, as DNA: TGTGCCAGCAGCTTCGCTTTTGGGGCAGGGAAGATAACCATTCAGTACTTC. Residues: CASSFAFGAGKITIQYF.

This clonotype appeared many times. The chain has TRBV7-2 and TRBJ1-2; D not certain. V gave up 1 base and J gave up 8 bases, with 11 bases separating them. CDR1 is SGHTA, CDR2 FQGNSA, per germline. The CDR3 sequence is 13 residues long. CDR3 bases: TGTGCCAGCAGCTTAGAGAGGGAAACAGGCTACACCTTC. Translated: CASSLERETGYTF.

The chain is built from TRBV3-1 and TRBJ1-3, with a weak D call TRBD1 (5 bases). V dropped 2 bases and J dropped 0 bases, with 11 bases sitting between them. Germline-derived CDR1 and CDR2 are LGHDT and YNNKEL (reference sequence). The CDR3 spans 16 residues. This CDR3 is CASSQNAGSSGNTIYF. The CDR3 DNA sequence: TGTGCCAGCAGCCAAAACGCAGGGTCCTCTGGAAACACCATATATTTT.

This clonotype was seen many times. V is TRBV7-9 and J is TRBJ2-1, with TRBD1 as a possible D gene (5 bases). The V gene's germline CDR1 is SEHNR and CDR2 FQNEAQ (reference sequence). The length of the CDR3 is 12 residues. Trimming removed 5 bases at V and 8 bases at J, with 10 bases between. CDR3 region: CASSLRGDEQFF. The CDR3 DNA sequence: TGTGCCAGCAGCCTAAGGGGCGATGAGCAGTTCTTC.

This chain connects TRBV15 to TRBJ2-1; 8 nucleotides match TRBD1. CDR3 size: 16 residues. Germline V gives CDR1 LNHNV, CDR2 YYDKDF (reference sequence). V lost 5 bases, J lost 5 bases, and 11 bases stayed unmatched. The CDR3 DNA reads TGTGCCACCAGCTCCGGAGGGGACAGGTCTGACAATGAGCAGTTCTTC. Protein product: CATSSGGDRSDNEQFF.

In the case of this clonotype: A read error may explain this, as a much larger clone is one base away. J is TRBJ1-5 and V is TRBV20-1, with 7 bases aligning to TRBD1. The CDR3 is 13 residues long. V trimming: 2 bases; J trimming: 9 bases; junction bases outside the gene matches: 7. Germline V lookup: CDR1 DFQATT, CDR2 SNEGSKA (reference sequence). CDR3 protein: CSARPRGQRPQHF. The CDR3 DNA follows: TGCAGTGCTAGACCGCGGGGACAGAGGCCCCAGCATTTT.